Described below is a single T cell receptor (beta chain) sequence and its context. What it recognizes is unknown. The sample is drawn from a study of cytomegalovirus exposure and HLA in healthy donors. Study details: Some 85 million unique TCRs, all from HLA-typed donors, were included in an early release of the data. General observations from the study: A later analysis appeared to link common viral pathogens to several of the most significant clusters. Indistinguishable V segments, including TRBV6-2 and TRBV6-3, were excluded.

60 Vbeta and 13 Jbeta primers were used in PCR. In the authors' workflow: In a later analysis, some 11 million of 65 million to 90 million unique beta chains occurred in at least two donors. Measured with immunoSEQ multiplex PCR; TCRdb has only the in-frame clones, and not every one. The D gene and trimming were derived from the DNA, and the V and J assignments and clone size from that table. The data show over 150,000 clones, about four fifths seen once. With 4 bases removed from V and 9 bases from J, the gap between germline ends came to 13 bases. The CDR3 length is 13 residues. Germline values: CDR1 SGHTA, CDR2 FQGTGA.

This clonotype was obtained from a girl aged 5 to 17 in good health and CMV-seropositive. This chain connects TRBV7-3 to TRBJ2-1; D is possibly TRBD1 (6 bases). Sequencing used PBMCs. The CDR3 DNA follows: TGTGCCAGCAGCTCATCTGAGACAGGTGAGCAGTTCTTC. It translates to CASSSSETGEQFF.